The sequence of this TCR beta chain was determined in a study of blood T cell repertoires in COVID-19. Background on the study: Spain, Italy and the United States supplied samples that represented acute and convalescent COVID-19. PBMCs, B-cell-depleted T cells, or T cells were the source of the cDNA or gDNA that made up the material.

In the original processing: Reference gene primer amplification yielded estimated nucleated cell counts. Assay used: immunoSEQ multiplex PCR; TCRdb lists only in-frame clones, some missing. V and J calls and clone size are given by that table; D and trimming were obtained from the DNA. In the table there are about 98,000 clones, approximately 86% of which are singletons. The V end was cut by 3 bases, the J end by 3 bases, with 5 bases between. CDR3 size: 12 residues. The receptor's source is a man between 45 and 60 years old with active or convalescent COVID-19. The sample comprised peripheral blood. The V gene is TRBV12-3 or TRBV12-4, the J gene TRBJ1-2; no clear D gene. The CDR3 loop reads CASSFSDYGYTF. CDR3 DNA: TGTGCCAGCAGTTTTTCCGACTATGGCTACACCTTC.